These 10 T cell receptor beta chains were all obtained from the same sample, sequenced in a study of blood T cell repertoires in COVID-19. Only in-frame clones appear in the TCRdb table, and some are missing; sequencing was by immunoSEQ multiplex PCR. The sample contains around 80,000 clones, about four fifths of which appear only once. Material for sequencing was peripheral blood. These receptors originate from a woman of 80 years or more with acute or convalescent COVID-19.

This clone was recorded once. The chain links TRBV6-6 to TRBJ2-1, with D unresolved. V lost 5 bases to trimming and J lost 2 bases, with 19 bases between them. Germline assignment: CDR1 MNHNY and CDR2 SVGAGI (reference sequence). This CDR3 comprises 17 residues. The CDR3 sequence is CASSPSRRPKTYNEQFF. The DNA for the CDR3 is TGTGCCAGCAGTCCCTCCAGGCGACCTAAAACCTACAATGAGCAGTTCTTC.

V and J are TRBV19 and TRBJ2-5; TRBD2 matches at 13 bases. This CDR3 region has 16 residues. The germline V gene encodes CDR1 LNHDA and CDR2 SQIVND (reference sequence). J was trimmed by 5 bases and V by 4 bases; bases with no gene match: 7. CDR3 DNA sequence: TGTGCCAGTAGTACCTCGGGACTAGCGGGGTGGGAGACCCAGTACTTC. Translation gives CASSTSGLAGWETQYF.

The CDR3 nucleotides read TGTGCCAGCAACGAGGGCACAGATACGCAGTATTTT. Translation gives CASNEGTDTQYF. V gene TRBV28 combines with J gene TRBJ2-3, with no clear D. Germline CDR1 and CDR2: MDHEN and SYDVKM. The CDR3 is made up of 12 amino acids. Trimming removed 7 bases at V and 1 base at J, with 6 bases between.

V is TRBV5-1 and J is TRBJ1-6; the D is unclear. This CDR3 spans 15 amino acids. Looked up from germline, CDR1 is SGHRS and CDR2 is YFSETQ. Trimming pared 3 bases from V and 6 bases from J, leaving 13 bases between. In DNA form, the CDR3 reads TGCGCCAGCAGCTCGGAGGGCGGTGGTAATTCACCCCTCCACTTT. Translation: CASSSEGGGNSPLHF.

This clone has a handful of counts. CDR3: CASSGQNQPQHF. DNA of the CDR3: TGTGCCAGCAGTGGACAGAATCAGCCCCAGCATTTT. This chain connects TRBV6-2 or TRBV6-3 to TRBJ1-5, with D maybe TRBD1 (6 bases). The germline gives CDR1 MNHEY, CDR2 SVGEGT. CDR3 size: 12 residues. Trimming removed 5 bases from V and 4 bases from J, with 6 bases in between.

The V call is TRBV28, the J call TRBJ1-5, with 7 bases fitting TRBD1. Germline V lookup: CDR1 MDHEN, CDR2 SYDVKM. The CDR3 spans 16 residues. The V and J ends lost 6 bases and 8 bases, in that order; junction bases with no gene match: 16. The CDR3 reads CASSKSTGRGHEPQHF. As DNA, the CDR3 is TGTGCCAGCAGCAAGTCCACCGGGAGGGGGCATGAGCCCCAGCATTTT.

This sequence joins TRBV30 and TRBJ1-3; no definite D call. Germline V gene lookup returns CDR1 GTSNPN and CDR2 SVGIG (reference sequence). Trimming removed 3 bases from V and 1 base from J, with 7 bases in between. This CDR3 has 13 amino acids. The DNA of the CDR3 is TGTGCCTGGAGCCGGGGATCTGGAAACACCATATATTTT. Translating it yields CAWSRGSGNTIYF.

The rearrangement links TRBV7-8 to TRBJ1-6; D might be TRBD1 (5 bases). Germline CDR1 is SGHVS and CDR2 is FQNEAQ. The germline V and J ends were trimmed by 2 bases and 0 bases, with 14 bases remaining between them. CDR3 size: 18 residues. The DNA for the CDR3 is TGTGCCAGCAGCTTAACGGGACTCCTGAGCTCCTATAATTCACCCCTCCACTTT. Its translation: CASSLTGLLSSYNSPLHF.

The genes are TRBV29-1 and TRBJ2-4; 12 bases are shared with TRBD1. The CDR3 is 15 residues long. Per the germline V gene, CDR1 is SQVTM and CDR2 is ANQGSEA. V shed 1 base, J shed 6 bases, and the junction held 4 bases outside the gene matches. This chain's CDR3 is CSVEGPGQGANIQYF. The CDR3, as DNA: TGCAGCGTTGAAGGGCCGGGACAGGGGGCAAACATTCAGTACTTC.

The chain links TRBV6-6 to TRBJ2-7; 13 bases agree with TRBD2. V lost 1 base to trimming and J lost 2 bases; unmatched junction nucleotides: 2. The CDR3 spans 16 residues. Germline V CDR1 and CDR2: MNHNY, SVGAGI (reference sequence). The CDR3 spells CASSYFGTSGTYEQYF. Here the CDR3 DNA reads TGTGCCAGCAGTTACTTCGGGACTAGCGGGACCTACGAGCAGTACTTC.